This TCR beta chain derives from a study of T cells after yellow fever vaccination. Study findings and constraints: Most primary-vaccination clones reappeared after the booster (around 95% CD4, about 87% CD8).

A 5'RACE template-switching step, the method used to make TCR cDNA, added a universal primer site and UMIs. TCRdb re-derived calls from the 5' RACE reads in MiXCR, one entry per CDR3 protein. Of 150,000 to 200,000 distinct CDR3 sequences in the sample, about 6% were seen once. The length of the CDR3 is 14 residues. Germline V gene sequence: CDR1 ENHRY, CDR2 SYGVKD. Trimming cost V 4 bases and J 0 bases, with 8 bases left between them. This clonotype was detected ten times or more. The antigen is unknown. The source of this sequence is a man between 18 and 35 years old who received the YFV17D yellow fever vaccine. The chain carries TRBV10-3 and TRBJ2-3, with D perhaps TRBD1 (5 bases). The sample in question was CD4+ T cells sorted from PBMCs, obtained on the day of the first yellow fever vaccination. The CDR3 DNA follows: TGTGCCATCAGTGCAGGGCGAAGCACAGATACGCAGTATTTT. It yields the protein CAISAGRSTDTQYF.